The 13 T cell receptor beta chains below come from one sample, sequenced in a study of CD8 T cells in ankylosing spondylitis. TCRdb re-derived calls from the 5' RACE reads in MiXCR, one entry per CDR3 protein. The table has roughly 100,000 distinct CDR3 sequences, roughly 8.3% seen once. The sample was blood, either unsorted or a sorted T cell fraction (not recorded which). The receptors come from a male donor with ankylosing spondylitis or in good health (not recorded which).

This clonotype has a count of ten or more. This chain uses TRBV27 with TRBJ1-1; the D gene is possibly TRBD1 (5 bases). The CDR3 spans 16 residues. Per germline, CDR1 MNHEY and CDR2 SMNVEV (reference sequence). Trimming removed 6 bases at V and 3 bases at J, with 20 bases between. In DNA form, the CDR3 reads TGTGCCAGCAGCCTGGGGAGGGGAGTTTGGGACACTGAAGCTTTCTTT. This gives the protein CASSLGRGVWDTEAFF.

This clonotype was recorded a few times. The gene calls are TRBV7-2 and TRBJ2-3, with a weak D call TRBD2 (5 bases). This CDR3 is built from 14 residues. The germline V gene encodes CDR1 SGHTA and CDR2 FQGNSA. V was clipped by 3 bases and J by 3 bases, with 10 bases between them. CDR3 sequence: CASSLASPTDTQYF. In DNA form, the CDR3 reads TGTGCCAGCAGCTTGGCTAGCCCAACAGATACGCAGTATTTT. The whole variable domain, remainder taken from reference TRBV7-2 and TRBJ2-3, is GAGVSQSPSNKVTEKGKDVELRCDPISGHTALYWYRQSLGQGLEFLIYFQGNSAPDKSGLPSDRFSAERTGGSVSTLTIQRTQQEDSAVYLCASSLASPTDTQYFGPGTRLTVL.

This clonotype was observed many times. V and J are TRBV6-2 or TRBV6-3 and TRBJ2-2, with 7 bases lining up with TRBD1. CDR1 is MNHEY and CDR2 is SVGEGT in the germline V gene. The CDR3 is 15 residues long. The V and J ends lost 5 bases and 4 bases, in that order; junction bases with no gene match: 7. The CDR3 sequence: CASSKRGPGTGELFF. CDR3 coding DNA: TGTGCCAGCAGTAAAAGGGGGCCGGGCACCGGGGAGCTGTTTTTT.

This clonotype occurred many times. The junction does not match germline at one end; this may be a read error. This chain joins TRBV4-3 and TRBJ2-5, with D hard to call. Per the germline V gene, CDR1 is LGHNA and CDR2 is YSLEER. CDR3 length: 9 residues. DNA for the CDR3: TGCGCCAGTAAACCAAGTGGGGACTTC. Protein sequence: CASKPSGDF.

The sample holds many counts of this clonotype. The J gene is TRBJ2-7, the V gene TRBV12-3 or TRBV12-4; D is unresolved. This CDR3 spans 14 amino acids. Trimming shortened V by 1 base and J by 7 bases, and 14 bases separated the two germline ends. The CDR3 loop reads CASSLGEVQGEQYF. The CDR3, as DNA: TGTGCCAGCAGTTTAGGTGAGGTGCAAGGGGAGCAGTACTTC.

As to this clonotype: This could be a read error, since a much larger clone is one nucleotide away. The rearrangement uses TRBV12-3 or TRBV12-4 and TRBJ1-6; weak D call: TRBD1 (5 bases). The V end was cut by 6 bases, the J end by 6 bases, with 12 bases between. The length of the CDR3 is 14 residues. The CDR3 loop is CASRAVGTNSPLHF. The CDR3 DNA follows: TGTGCCAGCAGAGCCGTGGGGACTAATTCACCCCTCCACTTT.

The sample holds many counts of this clonotype. The chain links TRBV7-2 to TRBJ2-4; D gene uncertain. V lost 5 bases and J 0 bases, leaving 17 bases between the germline ends. CDR1 SGHTA and CDR2 FQGNSA come from the germline V gene. The CDR3 is made up of 17 amino acids. In DNA, the CDR3 is TGTGCCAGCAGCGGCCCTGCGCAATGGATAGCCAAAAACATTCAGTACTTC. It yields the protein CASSGPAQWIAKNIQYF.

The table lists this clonotype with many counts. Here the CDR3 DNA reads TGCAGTGCTACCACGAGAGGGGGCTTTACGGAAAAACTGTTTTTT. This encodes CSATTRGGFTEKLFF. This chain joins TRBV20-1 and TRBJ1-4, with 7 bases fitting TRBD1. The CDR3 has 15 residues. Germline V gene sequence: CDR1 DFQATT, CDR2 SNEGSKA (reference sequence). Unmatched junction bases numbered 13, after V lost 4 bases and J lost 8 bases.

This clonotype was detected many times. The chain uses TRBV19 and TRBJ1-1; the D is unclear. With 5 bases removed from V and 0 bases from J, the gap between germline ends came to 16 bases. The CDR3 sequence is 16 residues long. Germline CDR1 is LNHDA and CDR2 is SQIVND (reference sequence). The CDR3 nucleotides read TGTGCCAGTAGTCGGCCCGGGGAACCCGTGAACACTGAAGCTTTCTTT. Its protein product is CASSRPGEPVNTEAFF.

The V gene is TRBV25-1, the J gene TRBJ2-1; 8 positions match TRBD2. The CDR3 is 18 residues long. Germline assignment: CDR1 MGHDK and CDR2 SYGVNS. Unmatched junction bases numbered 9, after V lost 2 bases and J lost 0 bases. The CDR3 loop reads CASSEPLGRGASYNEQFF. The CDR3 nucleotides are TGTGCCAGCAGTGAACCTTTGGGGCGGGGGGCCTCCTACAATGAGCAGTTCTTC.

This clonotype was observed many times. The genes are TRBV20-1 and TRBJ2-7, with D possibly TRBD2 on 6 matching bases. Germline V gene data show CDR1 as DFQATT and CDR2 as SNEGSKA (reference sequence). The CDR3 length is 14 residues. CDR3 sequence reads: CSTNLAASSYEQYF. In DNA form, the CDR3 reads TGCAGCACGAATTTAGCGGCTAGCTCCTACGAGCAGTACTTC.

This clonotype showed up many times. V usage is TRBV5-1 and J usage is TRBJ1-4; 7 bases line up with TRBD1. CDR1 and CDR2 (germline): SGHRS, YFSETQ. V lost 5 bases, J lost 7 bases, and 5 bases stayed unmatched. There are 13 residues in the CDR3. CDR3 region: CASSTGEGEKLFF. Written as DNA, the CDR3 is TGCGCCAGCAGTACAGGGGAAGGTGAAAAACTGTTTTTT.

J is TRBJ1-1 and V is TRBV6-4; 10 nucleotides agree with TRBD1. Trimming at V came to 0 bases and at J to 0 bases, leaving 10 bases not matched to a gene. From germline, CDR1 is MRHNA and CDR2 SNTAGT. This CDR3 has 19 amino acids. Written as DNA, the CDR3 is TGTGCCAGCAGTGACTCGAGTCATGGACAGGGGGTTATGAACACTGAAGCTTTCTTT. Its translation: CASSDSSHGQGVMNTEAFF.